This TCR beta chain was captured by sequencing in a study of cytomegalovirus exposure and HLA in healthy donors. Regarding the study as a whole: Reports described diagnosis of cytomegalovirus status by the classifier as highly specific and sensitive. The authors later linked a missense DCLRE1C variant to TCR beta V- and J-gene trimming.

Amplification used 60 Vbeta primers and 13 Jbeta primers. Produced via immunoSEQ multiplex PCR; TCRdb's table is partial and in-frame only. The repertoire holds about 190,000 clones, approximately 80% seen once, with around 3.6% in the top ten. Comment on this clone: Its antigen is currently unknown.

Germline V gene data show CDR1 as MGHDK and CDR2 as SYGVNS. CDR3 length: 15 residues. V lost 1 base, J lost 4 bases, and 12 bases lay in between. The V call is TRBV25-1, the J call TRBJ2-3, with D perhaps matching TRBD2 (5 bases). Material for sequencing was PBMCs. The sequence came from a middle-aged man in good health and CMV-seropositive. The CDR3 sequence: CASSEWEFGADTQYF. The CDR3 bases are TGTGCCAGCAGTGAATGGGAGTTTGGAGCAGATACGCAGTATTTT. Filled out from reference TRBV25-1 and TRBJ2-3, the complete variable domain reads EADIYQTPRYLVIGTGKKITLECSQTMGHDKMYWYQQDPGMELHLIHYSYGVNSTEKGDLSSESTVSRIRTEHFPLTLESARPSHTSQYLCASSEWEFGADTQYFGPGTRLTVL.